These 24 T cell receptor beta chains came from one sample sequenced in a study of T cell responses to AZD1222 COVID-19 vaccine. The protocol was immunoSEQ multiplex PCR, while the TCRdb copy is restricted to in-frame clones and leaves out a portion. The sample includes around 190,000 clones, around nine tenths seen only once; the top ten take roughly 0.5%. The sequencing used peripheral blood, collected on day 0 of AZD1222 vaccination. These receptors all come from an adult in good health.

The V and J genes are TRBV7-9 and TRBJ1-2; the D gene is possibly TRBD1 (5 bases). The V end lost 1 base, the J end lost 14 bases, and 14 bases lay between the germline ends. Germline assignment: CDR1 SEHNR and CDR2 FQNEAQ (reference sequence). This CDR3 spans 12 amino acids. This CDR3 is CASSLDGTGGTF. The CDR3 DNA follows: TGTGCCAGCAGCTTAGACGGGACTGGGGGGACCTTC.

The genes are TRBV7-8 and TRBJ2-2; the D gene is possibly TRBD2 (6 bases). Germline V gene lookup returns CDR1 SGHVS and CDR2 FQNEAQ. V was clipped by 5 bases and J by 2 bases, with 12 bases between them. The CDR3 contains 15 residues. The CDR3 protein is CASSPAGLNTGELFF. For the CDR3, the DNA is TGTGCCAGCAGCCCCGCGGGGCTAAACACCGGGGAGCTGTTTTTT.

This clone was seen just once. The chain carries TRBV6-1 and TRBJ2-1, with D possibly being TRBD1 (5 bases). V lost 3 bases, J lost 5 bases, and 14 bases lay in between. Germline CDR1 and CDR2: MNHNS and SASEGT. The CDR3 sequence is 15 residues long. Written as DNA, the CDR3 is TGTGCCAGCAGTGAGCTAGGGGCCGCGGACAATGAGCAGTTCTTC. Translation: CASSELGAADNEQFF.

J is TRBJ1-2 and V is TRBV12-5, with D possibly TRBD1 on 6 matching bases. The V gene lost 0 bases and the J gene lost 5 bases, with 13 bases spanning the gap. This CDR3 region has 15 residues. CDR1 LGHNT and CDR2 FRNRAP come from the germline V gene. CDR3 nucleotide sequence: TGTGCTAGTGGTTTGGTAGAACAGGGTAGATATGGCTACACCTTC. It codes for CASGLVEQGRYGYTF. The whole variable domain, remainder taken from reference TRBV12-5 and TRBJ1-2, is DARVTQTPRHKVTEMGQEVTMRCQPILGHNTVFWYRQTMMQGLELLAYFRNRAPLDDSGMPKDRFSAEMPDATLATLKIQPSEPRDSAVYFCASGLVEQGRYGYTFGSGTRLTVV.

The chain combines TRBV6-1 with TRBJ1-2; TRBD1 aligns across 10 bases. The CDR3 is 16 residues long. V trimming: 4 bases; J trimming: 8 bases; junction bases outside the gene matches: 13. Germline-derived CDR1 and CDR2 are MNHNS and SASEGT. The CDR3 spells CASSVLPGTGEGGYTF. The CDR3 DNA sequence: TGTGCCAGCAGTGTTCTCCCCGGGACAGGGGAAGGAGGCTACACCTTC.

The count of this clone is one. V and J are TRBV27 and TRBJ2-5; 10 positions match TRBD2. The germline V gene encodes CDR1 MNHEY and CDR2 SMNVEV (reference sequence). Germline trimming cut 4 bases from V and 3 bases from J; bases unmatched to any gene: 5. CDR3 length equals 15 residues. This chain's CDR3 is CASSSPLAGKETQYF. The CDR3 coding sequence is TGTGCCAGCAGTTCCCCACTAGCGGGAAAAGAGACCCAGTACTTC.

This chain joins TRBV5-1 and TRBJ2-7; D remains unclear. The CDR3 runs to 12 residues. The germline V gene has CDR1 SGHRS and CDR2 YFSETQ. Trimming removed 2 bases at V and 2 bases at J, with 5 bases between. CDR3 loop: CASSFGTYEQYF. The CDR3 nucleotides read TGCGCCAGCAGCTTCGGAACCTACGAGCAGTACTTC.

V is TRBV20-1 and J is TRBJ1-5, with 8 bases fitting TRBD1. The length of the CDR3 is 15 residues. V shed 3 bases, J shed 4 bases, and the junction held 8 bases outside the gene matches. Germline V gene lookup returns CDR1 DFQATT and CDR2 SNEGSKA (reference sequence). The CDR3 is CSASNETGANQPQHF. CDR3 bases: TGCAGTGCTAGTAACGAGACAGGGGCTAATCAGCCCCAGCATTTT.

Points on this clone: Additional DNA sequences in this sample encode the identical CDR3. The rearrangement joins TRBV28 to TRBJ1-5, with 9 bases that match TRBD1. The CDR3 totals 14 residues. CDR1 is MDHEN, CDR2 SYDVKM, per germline. The V segment lost 6 bases and the J segment 2 bases; nucleotides outside the gene matches: 2. The CDR3 spells CASSRDRGNQPQHF. The CDR3 nucleotides are TGTGCCAGCAGCCGGGACAGGGGCAATCAGCCCCAGCATTTT. The entire variable domain, with the rest obtained from reference TRBV28 and TRBJ1-5, is as follows: DVKVTQSSRYLVKRTGEKVFLECVQDMDHENMFWYRQDPGLGLRLIYFSYDVKMKEKGDIPEGYSVSREKKERFSLILESASTNQTSMYLCASSRDRGNQPQHFGDGTRLSIL.

The gene calls are TRBV5-4 and TRBJ2-2, with D perhaps given as TRBD1 or TRBD2 (5 bases each). CDR3 length: 14 amino acids. The germline CDR1 and CDR2 sequences are SGHNT and YYREEE (reference sequence). With 0 bases removed from V and 6 bases from J, the gap between germline ends came to 9 bases. The CDR3 protein is CASSLDGAAGELFF. The CDR3 DNA follows: TGTGCCAGCAGCTTGGACGGGGCCGCCGGGGAGCTGTTTTTT.

V gene TRBV7-3 combines with J gene TRBJ2-5; 8 bases agree with TRBD2. Per the germline V gene, CDR1 is SGHTA and CDR2 is FQGTGA. The trim removed 5 bases at V and 4 bases at J, leaving 9 bases unmatched. CDR3 length: 15 amino acids. CDR3 loop: CASSTAGTRGETQYF. CDR3 nucleotides: TGTGCCAGCAGCACAGCCGGGACTAGGGGAGAGACCCAGTACTTC.

This clone is a singleton in its sample. The chain links TRBV30 to TRBJ2-3; 11 positions agree with TRBD2. Trimming took 0 bases from V and 0 from J; bases not matched to a gene: 8. CDR1 GTSNPN and CDR2 SVGIG come from the germline V gene (reference sequence). The CDR3 spans 18 residues. For the CDR3, the DNA is TGTGCCTGGAGTGTACTAGCGGGGGCCCCACCGAGCACAGATACGCAGTATTTT. It encodes CAWSVLAGAPPSTDTQYF.

The rearrangement joins TRBV6-2 or TRBV6-3 to TRBJ2-4; TRBD2 matches at 13 bases. The CDR3 spans 19 residues. The V gene's germline CDR1 is MNHEY and CDR2 SVGEGT. The J segment lost 0 bases and the V segment lost 5 bases, leaving 10 bases of the junction unmatched. As DNA, the CDR3 is TGTGCCAGCAGTGTGACTAGCGGGGGGAGGAGGATAGCCAAAAACATTCAGTACTTC. This gives the protein CASSVTSGGRRIAKNIQYF.

The J gene is TRBJ2-1, the V gene TRBV5-1; D could derive from TRBD1 or TRBD2 (5 bases each). The CDR3 contains 15 residues. Germline loops: CDR1 SGHRS, CDR2 YFSETQ. Trimming cost V 0 bases and J 5 bases, with 12 bases left between them. The CDR3 region has the DNA TGCGCCAGCAGCTTGGAGAGGGGACCTCACAATGAGCAGTTCTTC. It is translated as CASSLERGPHNEQFF.

The table lists this clone with a count of one. This rearrangement joins TRBV27 to TRBJ2-1; 10 bases are shared with TRBD2. The V gene end was trimmed by 5 bases and the J gene end by 4 bases; junction bases not matched to a gene: 26. CDR3 length: 22 residues. The germline gives CDR1 MNHEY, CDR2 SMNVEV (reference sequence). The CDR3 loop is CASSAGLAAYSPSPVGYNEQFF. The CDR3 DNA sequence: TGTGCCAGCAGTGCTGGACTAGCGGCGTATTCCCCTTCTCCCGTAGGGTACAATGAGCAGTTCTTC.

The rearrangement links TRBV1 to TRBJ2-5; the D call in the table, TRBD2, was not verified against the DNA. TRBV1 is designated a pseudogene. The CDR3 has 19 amino acids. CDR3 bases: TGCACCAGCAGCCAGGGAACCGGGACTAGCGGGGGGGGAGGAGAGACCCAGTACTTC. Translation gives CTSSQGTGTSGGGGETQYF.

The rearrangement links TRBV11-2 to TRBJ1-6; 11 bases fit TRBD1. The CDR3 length is 17 residues. Germline CDR1 reads SGHAT; CDR2 reads FQNNGV. The ends lost 7 bases at V and 10 bases at J; junction bases unmatched: 15. In nucleotides, the CDR3 is TGTGCCAGCAAAACGGGGACCGGGGACAGGGGGGTATCACCCCTCCACTTT. Protein product: CASKTGTGDRGVSPLHF. Full variable domain (outside the CDR3, taken from reference TRBV11-2 and TRBJ1-6): EAGVAQSPRYKIIEKRQSVAFWCNPISGHATLYWYQQILGQGPKLLIQFQNNGVVDDSQLPKDRFSAERLKGVDSTLKIQPAKLEDSAVYLCASKTGTGDRGVSPLHFGNGTRLTVT.

V and J are TRBV19 and TRBJ2-5; 10 nucleotides line up with TRBD1. The germline CDR1 and CDR2 sequences are LNHDA and SQIVND (reference sequence). J lost 6 bases, V lost 7 bases, and 8 bases had no gene match. CDR3 length equals 14 residues. The CDR3 loop reads CASMPTGGGKTQYF. In DNA form, the CDR3 reads TGTGCCAGTATGCCGACAGGGGGCGGGAAGACCCAGTACTTC.

The sample holds one count of this clone. The chain joins TRBV4-1 to TRBJ1-3, with a possible D match to TRBD1 (5 bases). This CDR3 has 17 residues. Germline CDR1 is MGHRA and CDR2 is YSYEKL. Deletions cut 0 bases from V and 0 bases from J, with 12 bases between. The CDR3 sequence: CASSQEGGRVSGNTIYF. The CDR3 DNA reads TGCGCCAGCAGCCAAGAAGGCGGCAGGGTCTCTGGAAACACCATATATTTT.

The chain joins TRBV2 to TRBJ2-6; D gene uncertain. The CDR3 is 14 amino acids. Per germline, CDR1 SNHLY and CDR2 FYNNEI. V lost 10 bases and J lost 2, with 12 bases in between. The CDR3 DNA follows: TGTGCCACTTCGGACGTTACTGGGGCCAACGTCCTGACTTTC. Its translation: CATSDVTGANVLTF.

The J gene is TRBJ2-7, the V gene TRBV5-1; 14 nucleotides align to TRBD2. Germline CDR1 reads SGHRS; CDR2 reads YFSETQ. The J segment lost 5 bases and the V segment lost 4 bases, leaving 14 bases of the junction unmatched. This CDR3 is built from 18 residues. The DNA for the CDR3 is TGCGCCAGCAGCAATGGCCTGGGACTAGCGGGAGTCCCCAACGAGCAGTACTTC. As protein: CASSNGLGLAGVPNEQYF.

The chain links TRBV11-1 to TRBJ1-2, with D possibly matching TRBD1 (6 bases). The V end was cut by 4 bases, the J end by 8 bases, with 17 bases between. The CDR3 loop spans 14 amino acids. Germline CDR1 reads SGHAT; CDR2 reads FQDESV (reference sequence). CDR3 residues: CASSSQQGSGGYTF. As DNA, the CDR3 is TGTGCCAGCAGCTCCCAACAGGGAAGCGGCGGCTACACCTTC.

This clone showed up just once. The rearrangement uses TRBV4-2 and TRBJ1-6, with 8 bases identical to TRBD1. The CDR3 is 16 residues long. V lost 2 bases, J lost 8 bases, and 8 bases stayed unmatched. Germline CDR1 reads LGHNA; CDR2 reads YNFKEQ. The CDR3 coding sequence is TGTGCCAGCAGCCAAAAAGGACAGGGCCGGGATTCACCCCTCCACTTT. Its translation is CASSQKGQGRDSPLHF.

J is TRBJ1-6 and V is TRBV2; perhaps TRBD1 as D (6 bases). CDR1 and CDR2 from the germline V gene are SNHLY and FYNNEI. The germline V and J ends were trimmed by 4 bases and 2 bases, with 9 bases remaining between them. The CDR3 spans 15 residues. Here the CDR3 reads CASSGAGAYNSPLHF. The CDR3, as DNA: TGTGCCAGCAGTGGGGCAGGGGCCTATAATTCACCCCTCCACTTT.